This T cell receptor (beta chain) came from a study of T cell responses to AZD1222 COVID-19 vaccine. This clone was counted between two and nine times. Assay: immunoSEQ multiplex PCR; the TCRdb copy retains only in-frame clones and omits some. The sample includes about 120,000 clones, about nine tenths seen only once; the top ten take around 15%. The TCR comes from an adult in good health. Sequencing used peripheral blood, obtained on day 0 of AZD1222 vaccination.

CDR3 sequence: CASSLVASAFIKTQYF. The DNA of the CDR3 is TGTGCCAGCAGCTTGGTTGCTAGCGCCTTCATTAAGACCCAGTACTTC. This chain uses TRBV5-6 with TRBJ2-5; weak D call: TRBD2 (6 bases). CDR1 is SGHDT, CDR2 YYEEEE, per germline. This CDR3 has 16 residues. The V end was cut by 0 bases, the J end by 6 bases, with 18 bases between.